The 8 T cell receptor beta chains in this list originate from one sample, sequenced in a study of blood T cell repertoires in COVID-19 (dated by TCRdb to about 2020). The library relied on the immunoSEQ multiplex PCR assay. In its TCRdb copy, this immuneACCESS table keeps in-frame sequences only and misses some clones. Where compared with another copy, unresolved V genes explain less than half of these, and the others have no known cause. The sample contains around 370,000 clones, around 87% of them found a single time. The ten largest clones add up to about 6% of the sample. Sequencing used peripheral blood. These receptors were collected from a woman between 50 and 59 years old with COVID-19, enrolled during active disease.

The gene calls are TRBV7-2 and TRBJ2-7; weak D call: TRBD1 (6 bases). This CDR3 has 17 residues. The V end lost 1 base, the J end lost 0 bases, and 16 bases lay between the germline ends. The germline gives CDR1 SGHTA, CDR2 FQGNSA. The CDR3 region has the DNA TGTGCCAGCAGCTTAGGGCCCCTAATGGACAGCTCCTACGAGCAGTACTTC. This translates into CASSLGPLMDSSYEQYF. Drawing the rest from reference TRBV7-2 and TRBJ2-7, the complete variable domain is GAGVSQSPSNKVTEKGKDVELRCDPISGHTALYWYRQSLGQGLEFLIYFQGNSAPDKSGLPSDRFSAERTGGSVSTLTIQRTQQEDSAVYLCASSLGPLMDSSYEQYFGPGTRLTVT.

This CDR3 is CASSIAPGGFYEQYF. DNA for the CDR3: TGTGCCAGTAGTATAGCCCCAGGGGGCTTTTACGAGCAGTACTTC. The chain combines TRBV19 with TRBJ2-7, with TRBD1 matching over 8 bases. J lost 4 bases, V lost 1 base, and 6 bases had no gene match. CDR3 length: 15 amino acids. Germline V gives CDR1 LNHDA, CDR2 SQIVND (reference sequence).

The chain joins TRBV7-6 to TRBJ2-3; TRBD1 matches at 7 bases. The germline gives CDR1 SGHVS, CDR2 FNYEAQ. The CDR3 extends over 15 amino acids. Trimming at V came to 6 bases and at J to 0 bases, leaving 6 bases not matched to a gene. CDR3 DNA sequence: TGTGCCAGCAGTTCCGGGACAGATAGCACAGATACGCAGTATTTT. This codes for CASSSGTDSTDTQYF. The entire variable domain, with the rest obtained from reference TRBV7-6 and TRBJ2-3, is as follows: GAGVSQSPRYKVTKRGQDVALRCDPISGHVSLYWYRQALGQGPEFLTYFNYEAQQDKSGLPNDRFSAERPEGSISTLTIQRTEQRDSAMYRCASSSGTDSTDTQYFGPGTRLTVL.

The rearrangement links TRBV24-1 to TRBJ2-2; TRBD1 matches 7 bases. With 3 bases clipped from V and 1 base from J, the junction kept 10 bases outside the gene matches. Germline assignment: CDR1 KGHDR and CDR2 SFDVKD. This CDR3 region has 18 residues. CDR3 sequence: CATSDPPPGQLNTGELFF. In DNA, the CDR3 is TGTGCCACCAGTGATCCCCCACCGGGACAGCTGAACACCGGGGAGCTGTTTTTT.

In DNA, the CDR3 is TGTGCCAGCAGCAGACAAATCACCGGGGAGCTGTTTTTT. It specifies CASSRQITGELFF. This chain links TRBV5-8 with TRBJ2-2; no firm D call. CDR1 and CDR2 from the germline V gene are SGHTS and YDEGEE. Trimming pared 4 bases from V and 4 bases from J, leaving 8 bases between. The length of the CDR3 is 13 residues.

The chain recombines TRBV5-5 with TRBJ1-2, with 8 bases lining up with TRBD1. CDR1 SGHKS and CDR2 YYEKEE come from the germline V gene (reference sequence). The CDR3 has 16 residues. With V trimmed by 4 bases and J by 7 bases, 15 bases remained unmatched. CDR3 sequence (DNA): TGTGCCAGCAGCGGATTAGCCTGGGCGGACAGGGTTGGCTACACCTTC. Amino acid sequence: CASSGLAWADRVGYTF.

The chain recombines TRBV30 with TRBJ2-6; TRBD2 is a possible D gene (6 bases). Germline lookup yields CDR1 GTSNPN and CDR2 SVGIG (reference sequence). V lost 0 bases and J 2 bases, leaving 8 bases between the germline ends. CDR3 length equals 15 residues. The CDR3: CAWSVTGAGANVLTF. CDR3 coding DNA: TGTGCCTGGAGTGTAACGGGGGCTGGGGCCAACGTCCTGACTTTC.

This sequence joins TRBV30 and TRBJ2-2, with 7 nucleotides matching TRBD1. CDR3 length: 14 residues. Germline V gene sequence: CDR1 GTSNPN, CDR2 SVGIG (reference sequence). Unmatched junction bases numbered 7, after V lost 5 bases and J lost 4 bases. The CDR3 DNA reads as TGTGCCTGGGCCCGGACAGGCAGCACCGGGGAGCTGTTTTTT. It translates to CAWARTGSTGELFF.